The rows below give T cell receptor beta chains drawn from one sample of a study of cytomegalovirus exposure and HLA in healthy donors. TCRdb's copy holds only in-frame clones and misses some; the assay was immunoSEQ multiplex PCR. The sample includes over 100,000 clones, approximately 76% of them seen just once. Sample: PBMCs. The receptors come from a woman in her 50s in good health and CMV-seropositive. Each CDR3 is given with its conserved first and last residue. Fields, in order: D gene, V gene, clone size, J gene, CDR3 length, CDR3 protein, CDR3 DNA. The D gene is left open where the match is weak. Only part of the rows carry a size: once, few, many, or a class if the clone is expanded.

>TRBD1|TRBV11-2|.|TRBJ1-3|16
CASSPGLTGKGNTIYF
TGTGCCAGCAGCCCGGGCTTGACAGGGAAGGGAAACACCATATATTTT
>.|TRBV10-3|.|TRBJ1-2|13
CAISGQEAYGYTF
TGTGCCATCAGTGGACAGGAGGCCTATGGCTACACCTTC
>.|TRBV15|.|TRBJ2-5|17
CATSRRPWRQAQETQYF
TGTGCCACCAGCAGGCGGCCATGGCGACAGGCACAAGAGACCCAGTACTTC
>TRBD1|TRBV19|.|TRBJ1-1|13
CASTDRGKTEAFF
TGTGCCAGTACGGACAGGGGTAAGACTGAAGCTTTCTTT
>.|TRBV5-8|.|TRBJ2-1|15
CASSLLDVGYNEQFF
TGTGCCAGCAGCTTGCTAGATGTTGGCTACAATGAGCAGTTCTTC
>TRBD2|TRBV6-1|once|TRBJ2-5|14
CASSDRGAGGTQYF
TGTGCCAGCAGTGATCGGGGAGCGGGGGGGACCCAGTACTTC
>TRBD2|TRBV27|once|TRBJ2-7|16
CASSSPLTSGPYEQYF
TGTGCCAGCAGTTCCCCCTTGACTAGCGGGCCCTACGAGCAGTACTTC
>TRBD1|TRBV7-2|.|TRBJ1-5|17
CASSLVGTGGYNQPQHF
TGTGCCAGCAGCTTAGTGGGCACAGGGGGTTACAATCAGCCCCAGCATTTT
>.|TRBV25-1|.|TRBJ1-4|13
CASSEGLNEKLFF
TGTGCCAGCAGTGAGGGACTTAATGAAAAACTGTTTTTT
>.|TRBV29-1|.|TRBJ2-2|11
CSAGSIGELFF
TGCAGCGCCGGGAGTATCGGGGAGCTGTTTTTT